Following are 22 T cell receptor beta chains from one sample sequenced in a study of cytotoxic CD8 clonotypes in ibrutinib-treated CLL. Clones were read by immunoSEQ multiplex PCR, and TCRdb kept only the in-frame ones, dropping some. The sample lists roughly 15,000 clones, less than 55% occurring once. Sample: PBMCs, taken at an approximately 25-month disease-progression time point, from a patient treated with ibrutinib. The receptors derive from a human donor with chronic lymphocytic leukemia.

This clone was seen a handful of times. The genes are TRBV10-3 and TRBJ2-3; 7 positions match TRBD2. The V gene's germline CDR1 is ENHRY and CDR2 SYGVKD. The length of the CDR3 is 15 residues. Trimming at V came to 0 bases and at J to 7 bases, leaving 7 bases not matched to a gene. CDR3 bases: TGTGCCATCAGTGAGTCTAAGCGGGGAGGGAATACGCAGTATTTT. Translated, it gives CAISESKRGGNTQYF.

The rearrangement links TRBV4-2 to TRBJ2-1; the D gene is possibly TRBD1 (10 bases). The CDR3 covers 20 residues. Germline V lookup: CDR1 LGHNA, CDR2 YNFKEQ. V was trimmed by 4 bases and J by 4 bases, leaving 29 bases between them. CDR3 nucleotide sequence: TGTGCCAGCAGCCCAACGGGACAGGGGATAGCGGGGGCTATTTACAATGAGCAGTTCTTC. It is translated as CASSPTGQGIAGAIYNEQFF.

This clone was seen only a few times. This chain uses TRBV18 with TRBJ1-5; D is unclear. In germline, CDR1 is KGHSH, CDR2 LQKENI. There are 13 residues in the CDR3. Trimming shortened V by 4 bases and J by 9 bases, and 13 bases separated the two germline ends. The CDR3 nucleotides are TGTGCCAGCTCACGAGATACGGAGTCGCCCCAGCATTTT. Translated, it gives CASSRDTESPQHF. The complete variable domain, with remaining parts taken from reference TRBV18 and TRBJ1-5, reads NAGVMQNPRHLVRRRGQEARLRCSPMKGHSHVYWYRQLPEEGLKFMVYLQKENIIDESGMPKERFSAEFPKEGPSILRIQQVVRGDSAAYFCASSRDTESPQHFGDGTRLSIL.

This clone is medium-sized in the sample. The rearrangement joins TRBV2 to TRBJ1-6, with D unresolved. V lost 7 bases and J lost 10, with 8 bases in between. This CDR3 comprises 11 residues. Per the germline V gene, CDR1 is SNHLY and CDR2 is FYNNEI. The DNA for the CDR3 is TGTGCCAGCAACGGAGGATCACCCCTCCACTTT. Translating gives CASNGGSPLHF. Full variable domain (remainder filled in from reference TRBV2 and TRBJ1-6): EPEVTQTPSHQVTQMGQEVILRCVPISNHLYFYWYRQILGQKVEFLVSFYNNEISEKSEIFDDQFSVERPDGSNFTLKIRSTKLEDSAMYFCASNGGSPLHFGNGTRLTVT.

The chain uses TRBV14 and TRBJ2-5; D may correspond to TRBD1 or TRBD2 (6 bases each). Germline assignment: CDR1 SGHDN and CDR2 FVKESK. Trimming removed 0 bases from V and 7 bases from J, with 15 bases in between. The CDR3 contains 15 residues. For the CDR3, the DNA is TGTGCCAGCAGCCAAGATCTGGGGGGCGGAGGGACCCAGTACTTC. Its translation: CASSQDLGGGGTQYF.

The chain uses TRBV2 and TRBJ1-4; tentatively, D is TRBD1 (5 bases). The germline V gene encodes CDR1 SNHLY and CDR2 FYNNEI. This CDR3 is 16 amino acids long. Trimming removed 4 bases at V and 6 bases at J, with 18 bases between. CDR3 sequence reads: CASSAFPRVLYEKLFF. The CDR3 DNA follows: TGTGCCAGCAGTGCCTTCCCCAGGGTTTTGTATGAAAAACTGTTTTTT.

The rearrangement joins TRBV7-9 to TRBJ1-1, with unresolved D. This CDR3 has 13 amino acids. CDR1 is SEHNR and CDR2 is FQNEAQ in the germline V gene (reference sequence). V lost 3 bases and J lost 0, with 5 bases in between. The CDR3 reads CASSFRMNTEAFF. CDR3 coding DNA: TGTGCCAGCAGCTTCAGGATGAACACTGAAGCTTTCTTT.

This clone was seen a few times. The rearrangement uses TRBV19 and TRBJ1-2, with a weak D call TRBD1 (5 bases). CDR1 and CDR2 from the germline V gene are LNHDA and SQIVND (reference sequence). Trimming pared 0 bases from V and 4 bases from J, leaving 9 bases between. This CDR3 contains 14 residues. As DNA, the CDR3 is TGTGCCAGTAGTATAGATGCCGGGGGCTATGGCTACACCTTC. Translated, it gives CASSIDAGGYGYTF.

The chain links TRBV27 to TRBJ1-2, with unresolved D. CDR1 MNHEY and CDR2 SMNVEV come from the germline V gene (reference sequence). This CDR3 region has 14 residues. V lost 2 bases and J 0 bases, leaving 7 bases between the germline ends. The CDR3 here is CASSLSRTNYGYTF. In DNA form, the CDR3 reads TGTGCCAGCAGTTTAAGTAGGACTAACTATGGCTACACCTTC.

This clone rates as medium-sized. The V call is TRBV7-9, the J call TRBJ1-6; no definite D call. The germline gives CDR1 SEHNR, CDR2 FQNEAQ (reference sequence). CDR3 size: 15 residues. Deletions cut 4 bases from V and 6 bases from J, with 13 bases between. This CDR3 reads CASSSDISSNSPLHF. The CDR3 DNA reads TGTGCCAGCAGCTCCGATATAAGCTCTAATTCACCCCTCCACTTT.

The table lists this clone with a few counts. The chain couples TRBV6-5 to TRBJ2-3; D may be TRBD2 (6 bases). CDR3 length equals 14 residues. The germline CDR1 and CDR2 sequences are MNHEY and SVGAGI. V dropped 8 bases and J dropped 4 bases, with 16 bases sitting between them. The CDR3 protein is CASGSSVGADTQYF. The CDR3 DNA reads TGTGCCAGCGGTTCTAGCGTGGGGGCAGATACGCAGTATTTT.

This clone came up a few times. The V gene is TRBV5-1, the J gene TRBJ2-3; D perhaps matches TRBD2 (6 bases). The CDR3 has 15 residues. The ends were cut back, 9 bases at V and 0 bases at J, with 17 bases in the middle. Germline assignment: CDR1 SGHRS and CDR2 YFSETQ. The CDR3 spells CATTRGSGSTDTQYF. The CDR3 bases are TGCGCCACCACGAGAGGAAGCGGGAGCACAGATACGCAGTATTTT.

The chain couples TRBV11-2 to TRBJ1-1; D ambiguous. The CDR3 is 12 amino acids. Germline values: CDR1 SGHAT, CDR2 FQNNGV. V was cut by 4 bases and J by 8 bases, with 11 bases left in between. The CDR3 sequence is CASSSPSPEAFF. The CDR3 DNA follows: TGTGCCAGCAGCTCCCCTTCCCCCGAAGCTTTCTTT.

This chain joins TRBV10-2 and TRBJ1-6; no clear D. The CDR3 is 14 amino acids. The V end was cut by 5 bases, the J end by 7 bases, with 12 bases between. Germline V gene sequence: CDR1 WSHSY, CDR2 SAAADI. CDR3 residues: CASSPGDQNSPLHF. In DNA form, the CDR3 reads TGCGCCAGCAGTCCGGGAGATCAAAATTCACCCCTCCACTTT.

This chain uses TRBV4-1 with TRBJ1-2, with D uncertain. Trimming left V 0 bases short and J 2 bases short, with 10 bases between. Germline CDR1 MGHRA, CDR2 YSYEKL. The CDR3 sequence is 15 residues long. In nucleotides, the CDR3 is TGCGCCAGCAGCCAAGACAGGTCCTCGAACTATGGCTACACCTTC. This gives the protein CASSQDRSSNYGYTF.

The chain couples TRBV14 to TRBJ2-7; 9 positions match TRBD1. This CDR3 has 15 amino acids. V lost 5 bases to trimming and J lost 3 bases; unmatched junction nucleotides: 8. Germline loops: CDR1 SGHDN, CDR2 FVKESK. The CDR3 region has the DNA TGTGCCAGCAGCGTGGGACAGGGCGGCTTCTACGAGCAGTACTTC. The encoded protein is CASSVGQGGFYEQYF.

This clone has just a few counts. The CDR3 coding sequence is TGTGCCAGCAGCTCTTCCTCGGGAGGTAGTGGCAATCAGCCCCAGCATTTT. Amino acids: CASSSSSGGSGNQPQHF. The rearrangement joins TRBV7-9 to TRBJ1-5; D is ambiguous. V lost 4 bases and J 2 bases, leaving 18 bases between the germline ends. This CDR3 has 17 amino acids. The germline V gene has CDR1 SEHNR and CDR2 FQNEAQ (reference sequence).

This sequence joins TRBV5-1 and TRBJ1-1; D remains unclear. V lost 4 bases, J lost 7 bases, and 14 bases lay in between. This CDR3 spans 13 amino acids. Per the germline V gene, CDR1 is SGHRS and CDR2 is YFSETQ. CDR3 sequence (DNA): TGCGCCAGCAGCGCGGACGGTACTTTTGAAGCTTTCTTT. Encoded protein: CASSADGTFEAFF.

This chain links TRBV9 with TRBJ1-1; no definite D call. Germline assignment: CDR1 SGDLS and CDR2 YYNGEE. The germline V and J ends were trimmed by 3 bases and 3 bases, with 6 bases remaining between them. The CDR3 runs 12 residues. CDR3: CASSAEDTEAFF. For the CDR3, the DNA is TGTGCCAGCAGCGCCGAGGACACTGAAGCTTTCTTT.

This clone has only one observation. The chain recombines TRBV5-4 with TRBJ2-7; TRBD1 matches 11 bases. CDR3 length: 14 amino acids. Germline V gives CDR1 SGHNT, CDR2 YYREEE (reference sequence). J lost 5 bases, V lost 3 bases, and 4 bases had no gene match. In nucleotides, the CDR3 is TGTGCCAGCAGCTCGGGACAGGGGGGAAACGAGCAGTACTTC. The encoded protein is CASSSGQGGNEQYF.

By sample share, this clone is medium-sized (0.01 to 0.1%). CDR3 region: CASSRELGGYTF. As DNA, the CDR3 is TGCGCCAGCAGCCGTGAGTTGGGTGGCTACACCTTC. The chain recombines TRBV4-1 with TRBJ1-2; D uncertain. V lost 4 bases, J lost 7 bases, and 10 bases lay in between. Looked up from germline, CDR1 is MGHRA and CDR2 is YSYEKL. The CDR3 has 12 residues.

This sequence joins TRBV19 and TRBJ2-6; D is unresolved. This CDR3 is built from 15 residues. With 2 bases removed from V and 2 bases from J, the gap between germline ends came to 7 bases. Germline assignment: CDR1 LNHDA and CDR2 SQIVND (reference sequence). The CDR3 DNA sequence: TGTGCCAGTAGTATACTGGGTACTGGGGCCAACGTCCTGACTTTC. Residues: CASSILGTGANVLTF.